This T cell receptor (beta chain) appears in the sequencing data of a study of cytomegalovirus exposure and HLA in healthy donors. Findings and caveats of the study: Most observed TCR sequences were rare, whereas some public TCRs were detected in many donors. Because they were indistinguishable, some V segments, including TRBV6-2 and TRBV6-3, were excluded. A later analysis found TCR association rates differed by HLA locus, highest for DRB1 and lowest for HLA-C. The authors later linked a missense DCLRE1C variant to TCR beta V- and J-gene trimming.

Amplification used 60 Vbeta primers and 13 Jbeta primers. Repertoires were generated with immunoSEQ multiplex PCR, while TCRdb's copy carries only in-frame clones and drops some. The sample lists tens of thousands of clones; more than 65% were seen once. After removal of 6 bases from V and 5 bases from J, the junction contained 10 bases not matched to a gene. The CDR3 consists of 15 residues. CDR1 MDHEN and CDR2 SYDVKM come from the germline V gene. To note about this clone: Its antigen is unidentified.

Sequenced: PBMCs. The chain carries TRBV28 and TRBJ1-5, with 7 positions matching TRBD1. The sequence was obtained from a male donor in good health and CMV-seropositive. The CDR3 region is CASRSGTAAYQPQHF. In DNA form, the CDR3 reads TGTGCCAGCAGGTCCGGGACAGCAGCCTATCAGCCCCAGCATTTT.